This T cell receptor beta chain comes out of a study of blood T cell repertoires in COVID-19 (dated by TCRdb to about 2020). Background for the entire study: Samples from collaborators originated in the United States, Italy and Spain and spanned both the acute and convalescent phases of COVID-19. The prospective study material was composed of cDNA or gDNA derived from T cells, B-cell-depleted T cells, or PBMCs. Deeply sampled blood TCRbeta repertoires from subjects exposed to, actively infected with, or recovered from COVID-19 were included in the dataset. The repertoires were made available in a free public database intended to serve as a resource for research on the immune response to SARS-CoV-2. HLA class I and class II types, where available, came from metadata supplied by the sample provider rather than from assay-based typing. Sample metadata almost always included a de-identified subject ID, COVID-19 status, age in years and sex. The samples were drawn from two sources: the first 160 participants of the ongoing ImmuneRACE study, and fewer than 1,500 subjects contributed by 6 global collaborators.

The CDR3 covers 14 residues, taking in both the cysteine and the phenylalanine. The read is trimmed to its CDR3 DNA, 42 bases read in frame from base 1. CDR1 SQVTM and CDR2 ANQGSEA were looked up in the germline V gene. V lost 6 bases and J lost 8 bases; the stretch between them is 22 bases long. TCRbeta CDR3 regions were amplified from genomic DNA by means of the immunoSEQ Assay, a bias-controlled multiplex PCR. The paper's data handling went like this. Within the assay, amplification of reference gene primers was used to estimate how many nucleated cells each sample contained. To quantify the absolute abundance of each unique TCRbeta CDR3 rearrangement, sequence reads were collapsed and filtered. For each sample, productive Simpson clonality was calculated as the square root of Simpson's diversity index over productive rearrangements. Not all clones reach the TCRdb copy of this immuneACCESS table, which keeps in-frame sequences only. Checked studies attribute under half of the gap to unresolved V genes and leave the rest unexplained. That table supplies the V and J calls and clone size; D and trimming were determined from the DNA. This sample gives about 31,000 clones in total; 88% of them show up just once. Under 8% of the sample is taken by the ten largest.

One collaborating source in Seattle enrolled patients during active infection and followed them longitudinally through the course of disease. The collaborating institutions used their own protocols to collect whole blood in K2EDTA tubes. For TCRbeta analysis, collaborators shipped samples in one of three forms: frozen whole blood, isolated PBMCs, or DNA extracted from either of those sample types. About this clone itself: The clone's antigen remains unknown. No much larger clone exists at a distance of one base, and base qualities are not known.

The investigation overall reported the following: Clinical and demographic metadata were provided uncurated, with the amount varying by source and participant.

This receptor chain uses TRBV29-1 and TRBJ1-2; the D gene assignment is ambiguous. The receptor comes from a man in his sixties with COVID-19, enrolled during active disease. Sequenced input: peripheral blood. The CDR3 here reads CSVNLRARDGGYTF. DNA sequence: TGCAGCGTGAACCTGCGGGCCAGAGATGGGGGCTACACCTTC.